This T cell receptor (beta chain) was obtained from a study of cytotoxic CD8 clonotypes in ibrutinib-treated CLL. J lost 2 bases, V lost 0 bases, and 6 bases had no gene match. Germline V lookup: CDR1 SGDLS, CDR2 YYNGEE. The CDR3 consists of 16 residues. The source of roughly 1.9 micrograms of genomic DNA for TCR beta libraries was cryopreserved PBMCs. Libraries were prepared by immunoSEQ multiplex PCR; TCRdb keeps only in-frame clonotypes and omits some of them. In the table there are about 63,000 clones, about 72% of which are singletons. The sequenced sample was PBMCs, obtained after 12 months of ibrutinib treatment. This chain joins TRBV9 and TRBJ2-7; 9 bases match TRBD2. The sequence was obtained from a human donor with chronic lymphocytic leukemia. CDR3 protein: CASSVEPSGATYEQYF. The CDR3 coding sequence is TGTGCCAGCAGCGTAGAGCCTAGCGGGGCAACCTACGAGCAGTACTTC.